Below, one T cell receptor (beta chain) is given with its context. Its antigen is not identified. Sequencing involved patients with CD8+CD57+ cell expansion previously shown by flow cytometry. The sample comes from a study of CD8+CD57+ T cells in acquired aplastic anemia. About the study: The mean DNA yield obtained from sorted CD4+ and CD8+ cells came to around 3 ug. The study's findings and limits: Roughly 30 sequences, all CD8+ CDR3, were shared between patients and controls.

V was clipped by 4 bases and J by 0 bases, with 15 bases between them. Germline assignment: CDR1 SGHRS and CDR2 YFSETQ. This CDR3 region has 16 residues. The template used for profiling TCR beta VDJ and CDR3 was genomic DNA. One entry per CDR3 protein, called by TCRdb with MiXCR from the reads. The data hold around 430,000 distinct CDR3 sequences, with around 30% observed a single time. The specimen was sorted CD4+, CD8+, or CD8+CD57+ T cells (not recorded which) from PBMCs. The genes are TRBV5-1 and TRBJ2-3; possibly TRBD1 for D (6 bases). The sequence derives from a human donor with aplastic anemia. The CDR3 coding sequence is TGCGCCAGCAGCGCCTTTGACAGGTTCAGCACAGATACGCAGTATTTT. Amino acid sequence: CASSAFDRFSTDTQYF.